This TCR beta chain was sequenced in a study of control samples from healthy donors and cancer patients. Clones were read by immunoSEQ multiplex PCR, and TCRdb kept only the in-frame ones, dropping some. The sample holds approximately 130,000 clones, around 87% seen once. CDR1 LNHDA and CDR2 SQIVND come from the germline V gene (reference sequence). CDR3 length equals 12 residues. V was trimmed by 8 bases and J by 6 bases, leaving 8 bases between them. This chain links TRBV19 with TRBJ1-6; D call uncertain. The sequenced sample consisted of blood. This clonotype was sampled from a man aged 60 to 69 in good health. This CDR3 is CASSKGNSPLHF. In nucleotides, the CDR3 is TGTGCCAGTTCGAAGGGTAATTCACCCCTCCACTTT.